The TCR beta chain described here comes from a study of T-cell reconstitution after alpha-beta-depleted transplantation in children (dated by TCRdb to about 2016). General notes on the study: Using TCR repertoire profiling, the study followed T-cell immune reconstitution in a quantitative way in children after TCRalphabeta/CD19-depleted allogeneic hematopoietic cell transplantation. What the authors observed across the whole study: The apparently early recovery of alphabetaT-cell counts about two months after transplant reportedly depended on only several hundred rapidly expanded clones that came from non-depleted graft cells. The high TCRbeta diversity at day 60 in some patients was ascribed to recipient T cells and intrathymic progenitors that had survived conditioning. Over subsequent months, a decline in hyperexpanded clone frequencies was noted, and after one year, T-cell counts and TCRbeta diversity were mostly ascribed to newly produced T cells.

The library was obtained by PCR. The sequencing machine was an Illumina HiSeq 2500. To normalize quantification of the TCRbeta repertoire, the TCR libraries were built with molecular barcoding that relied on unique molecular identifiers. TCRdb itself trimmed the public reads at Q25 with fastp, ran MiXCR and retained productive beta chains. When rows share a CDR3 protein, they turn into one entry using the most common DNA and genes. The sample includes over 90,000 distinct CDR3 sequences, with approximately 6% observed a single time. The biggest ten clones account for 5.5% to 7% of the sample. A note on this clonotype: It has no known antigen specificity. No per-base quality is available; no much larger clone lies one base away.

The meaning of the sample's time point label: day 60 (about 2 months) after transplantation. The treatment or condition label, as the study defines it: allogeneic hematopoietic cell transplantation with graft depleted of TCRalphabeta T cells and CD19 B cells. The transplant recipients were children given TCRalphabeta/CD19-depleted allogeneic hematopoietic cell grafts. Trimming costs V 0 bases and J 6 bases, and their ends lie 11 bases apart. The CDR3 starts with the cysteine, ends with the phenylalanine, and has 15 residues. CDR3 DNA is the only sequence kept; it has 45 bases, read in frame from the first base. According to the germline V gene, CDR1 reads MNHEY and CDR2 reads SVGAGI.

This TCR was sampled from a female patient aged 2-9 years who had a stem cell transplant for Fanconi anemia, so the T cells may come from the graft donor. The V and J segments used are TRBV6-5 and TRBJ2-2; a tentative D match to TRBD2 spans 6 bases. The sample in question was PBMCs, mostly from graft donor cells, obtained 60 days after TCRalphabeta/CD19-depleted stem cell transplant. CDR3 loop: CASSYSYGEAGELFF. At the DNA level, the sequence is TGTGCCAGCAGTTACTCGTACGGGGAGGCCGGGGAGCTGTTTTTT.